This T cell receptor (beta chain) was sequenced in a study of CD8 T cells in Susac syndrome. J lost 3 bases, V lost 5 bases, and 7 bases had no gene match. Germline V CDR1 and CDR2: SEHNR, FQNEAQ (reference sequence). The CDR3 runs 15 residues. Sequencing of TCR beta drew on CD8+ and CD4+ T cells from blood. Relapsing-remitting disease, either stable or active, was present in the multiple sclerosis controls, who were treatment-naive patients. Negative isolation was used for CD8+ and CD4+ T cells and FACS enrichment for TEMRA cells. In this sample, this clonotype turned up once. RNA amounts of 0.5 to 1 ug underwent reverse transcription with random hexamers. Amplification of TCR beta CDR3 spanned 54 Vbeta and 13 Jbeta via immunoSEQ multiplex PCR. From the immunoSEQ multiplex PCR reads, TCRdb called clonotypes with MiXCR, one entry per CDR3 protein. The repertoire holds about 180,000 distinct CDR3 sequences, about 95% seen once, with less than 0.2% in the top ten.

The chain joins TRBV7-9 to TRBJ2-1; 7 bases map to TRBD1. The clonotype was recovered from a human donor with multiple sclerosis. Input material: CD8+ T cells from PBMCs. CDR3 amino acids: CASSPRQGDYNEQFF. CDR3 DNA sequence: TGTGCCAGCAGCCCTCGACAGGGCGACTACAATGAGCAGTTCTTC.